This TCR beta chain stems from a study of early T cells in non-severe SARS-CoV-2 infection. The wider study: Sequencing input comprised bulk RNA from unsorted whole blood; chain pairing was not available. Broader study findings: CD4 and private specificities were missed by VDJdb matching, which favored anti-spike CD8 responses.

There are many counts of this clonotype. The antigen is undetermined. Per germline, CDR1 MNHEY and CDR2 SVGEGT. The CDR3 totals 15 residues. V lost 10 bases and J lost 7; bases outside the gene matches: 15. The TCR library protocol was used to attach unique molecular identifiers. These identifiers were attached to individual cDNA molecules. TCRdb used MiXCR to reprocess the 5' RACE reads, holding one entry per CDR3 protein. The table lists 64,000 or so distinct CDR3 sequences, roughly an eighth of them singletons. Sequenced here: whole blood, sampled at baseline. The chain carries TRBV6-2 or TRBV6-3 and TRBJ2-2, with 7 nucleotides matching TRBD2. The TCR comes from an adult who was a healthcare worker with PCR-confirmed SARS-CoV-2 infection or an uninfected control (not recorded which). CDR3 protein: CATRGRGGPGGELFF. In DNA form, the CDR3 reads TGTGCCACCCGTGGAAGGGGAGGGCCCGGCGGGGAGCTGTTTTTT.